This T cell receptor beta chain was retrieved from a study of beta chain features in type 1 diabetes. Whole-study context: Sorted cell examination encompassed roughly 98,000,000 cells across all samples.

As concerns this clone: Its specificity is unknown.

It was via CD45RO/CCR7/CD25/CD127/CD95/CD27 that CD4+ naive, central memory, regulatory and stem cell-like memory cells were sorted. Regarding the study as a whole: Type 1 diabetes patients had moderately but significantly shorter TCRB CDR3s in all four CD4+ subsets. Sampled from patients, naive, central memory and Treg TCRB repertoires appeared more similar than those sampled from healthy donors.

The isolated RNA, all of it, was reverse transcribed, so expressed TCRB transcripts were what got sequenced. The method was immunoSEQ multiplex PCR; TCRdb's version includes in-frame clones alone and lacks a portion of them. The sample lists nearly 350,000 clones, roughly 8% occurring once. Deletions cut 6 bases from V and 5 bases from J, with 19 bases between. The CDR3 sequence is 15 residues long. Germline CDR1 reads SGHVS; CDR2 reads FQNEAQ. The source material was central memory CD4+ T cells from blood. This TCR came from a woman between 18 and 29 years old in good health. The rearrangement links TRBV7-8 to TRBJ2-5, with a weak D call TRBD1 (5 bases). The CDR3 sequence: CASSYSGHFGETQYF. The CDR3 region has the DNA TGTGCCAGCAGTTATTCTGGACATTTTGGGGAGACCCAGTACTTC. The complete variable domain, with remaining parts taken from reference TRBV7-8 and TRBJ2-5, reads GAGVSQSPRYKVAKRGQDVALRCDPISGHVSLFWYQQALGQGPEFLTYFQNEAQLDKSGLPSDRFFAERPEGSVSTLKIQRTQQEDSAVYLCASSYSGHFGETQYFGPGTRLLVL.